These 8 T cell receptor beta chains share one sample of origin, sequenced in a study of T-cell memory formation after mild COVID-19. In TCRdb, the 5' RACE reads were re-called with MiXCR into one record per CDR3 protein. Found here are around 210,000 distinct CDR3 sequences, 9% to 10% of them singletons; the top ten hold around 3.3%. Material for sequencing was PBMCs or a T cell subset sorted from them (not recorded which). The source of these receptors is a man aged 18 to 35 who had mild COVID-19 (a few samples of this study predate the infection). Cell type and time point are not known.

A note on this clonotype: Its ends do not fully match the called genes, so a read error is possible. The chain joins TRBV7-2 to TRBJ2-1; TRBD2 aligns across 8 bases. Germline-derived CDR1 and CDR2 are SGHTA and FQGNSA. The CDR3 runs to 15 residues. Here the CDR3 reads CASSLRLAGSNERFF. Here the CDR3 DNA reads TGTGCCAGCAGCCTTAGGTTAGCGGGGAGTAATGAGCGGTTCTTC.

The chain carries TRBV6-5 and TRBJ2-3, with unresolved D. V gave up 2 bases and J gave up 7 bases, with 13 bases separating them. The CDR3 is 14 amino acids. Looked up from germline, CDR1 is MNHEY and CDR2 is SVGAGI. The CDR3 reads CASSYGQGIYTQYF. The CDR3 DNA reads TGTGCCAGCAGTTACGGGCAAGGGATCTATACGCAGTATTTT.

This chain joins TRBV7-9 and TRBJ2-5, with D unclear. The V end lost 4 bases, the J end lost 5 bases, and 11 bases lay between the germline ends. The CDR3 is 13 residues long. Germline loops: CDR1 SEHNR, CDR2 FQNEAQ (reference sequence). CDR3 loop: CASSYVEGETQYF. The CDR3 region has the DNA TGTGCCAGCAGCTATGTAGAAGGGGAGACCCAGTACTTC.

The chain recombines TRBV20-1 with TRBJ2-1; 8 nucleotides line up with TRBD2. The CDR3 has 14 residues. CDR1 and CDR2 from the germline V gene are DFQATT and SNEGSKA (reference sequence). V lost 1 base and J lost 6; bases outside the gene matches: 5. CDR3 DNA sequence: TGCAGTGCTAGAGCGGGGGGGCCGACCAATGAGCAGTTCTTC. It encodes CSARAGGPTNEQFF.

The chain uses TRBV12-3 or TRBV12-4 and TRBJ1-5; perhaps TRBD1 as D (5 bases). The V and J ends lost 5 bases and 7 bases respectively, with 15 bases between them. This CDR3 is 14 amino acids long. In nucleotides, the CDR3 is TGTGCCAGCAGTACACTCGACAGTCTCCAGCCCCAGCATTTT. Translated, it gives CASSTLDSLQPQHF.

This clonotype has just a few counts. This rearrangement joins TRBV6-5 to TRBJ2-3, with unresolved D. Germline CDR1 and CDR2: MNHEY and SVGAGI. Trimming took off 2 bases at V and 0 bases at J, with 9 bases between the two ends. CDR3 size: 15 residues. This CDR3 reads CASSYVASSTDTQYF. CDR3 bases: TGTGCCAGCAGTTACGTGGCCAGTAGCACAGATACGCAGTATTTT.

The V and J genes are TRBV5-1 and TRBJ2-5; 7 bases map to TRBD2. Losses at the gene ends were 9 bases for V and 3 bases for J; bases not matched to a gene: 8. The CDR3 sequence is 13 residues long. Germline V gene sequence: CDR1 SGHRS, CDR2 YFSETQ. The CDR3 sequence is CATRDYTEETQYF. As DNA, the CDR3 is TGCGCCACCCGGGACTATACGGAAGAGACCCAGTACTTC. The full variable domain, in which reference TRBV5-1 and TRBJ2-5 provide the parts outside the CDR3, is KAGVTQTPRYLIKTRGQQVTLSCSPISGHRSVSWYQQTPGQGLQFLFEYFSETQRNKGNFPGRFSGRQFSNSRSEMNVSTLELGDSALYLCATRDYTEETQYFGPGTRLLVL.

This clonotype occurred many times. The chain links TRBV29-1 to TRBJ2-1; TRBD2 matches at 13 bases. Per the germline V gene, CDR1 is SQVTM and CDR2 is ANQGSEA. V shed 6 bases, J shed 9 bases, and the junction held 11 bases outside the gene matches. CDR3 size: 15 residues. CDR3 sequence reads: CSVKGLAGLGGEQFF. CDR3 in DNA: TGCAGCGTGAAGGGACTAGCGGGGCTGGGAGGTGAGCAGTTCTTC.